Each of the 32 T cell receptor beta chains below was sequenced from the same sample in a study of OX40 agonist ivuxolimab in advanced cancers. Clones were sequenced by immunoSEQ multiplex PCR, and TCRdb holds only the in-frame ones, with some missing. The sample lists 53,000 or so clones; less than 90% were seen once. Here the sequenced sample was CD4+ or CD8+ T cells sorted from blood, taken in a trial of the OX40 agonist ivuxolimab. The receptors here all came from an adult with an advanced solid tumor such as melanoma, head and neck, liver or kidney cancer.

CDR3 region: CASSQERGPAEAFF. The CDR3 nucleotides read TGTGCCAGCAGCCAAGAAAGGGGGCCGGCTGAAGCTTTCTTT. This chain links TRBV9 with TRBJ1-1; 7 nucleotides align to TRBD1. After removal of 4 bases from V and 6 bases from J, the junction contained 9 bases not matched to a gene. Germline assignment: CDR1 SGDLS and CDR2 YYNGEE. This CDR3 has 14 amino acids.

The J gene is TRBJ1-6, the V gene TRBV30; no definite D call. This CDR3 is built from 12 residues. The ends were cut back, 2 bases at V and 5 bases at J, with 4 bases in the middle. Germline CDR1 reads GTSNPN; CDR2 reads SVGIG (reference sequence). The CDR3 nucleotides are TGTGCCTGGAGTCCAAATAATTCACCCCTCCACTTT. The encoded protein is CAWSPNNSPLHF.

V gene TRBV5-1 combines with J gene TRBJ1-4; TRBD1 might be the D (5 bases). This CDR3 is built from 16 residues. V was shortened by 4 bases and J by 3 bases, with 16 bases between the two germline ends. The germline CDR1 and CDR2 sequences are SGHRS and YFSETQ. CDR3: CASSLGRSTSNEKLFF. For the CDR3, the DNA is TGCGCCAGCAGCCTGGGACGATCAACCTCTAATGAAAAACTGTTTTTT.

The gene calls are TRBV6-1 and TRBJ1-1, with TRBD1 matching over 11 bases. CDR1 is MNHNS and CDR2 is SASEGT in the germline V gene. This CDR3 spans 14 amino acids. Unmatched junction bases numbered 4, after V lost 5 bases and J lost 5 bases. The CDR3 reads CASSLDRGRTEAFF. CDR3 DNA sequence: TGTGCCAGCAGTTTGGACAGGGGGCGAACTGAAGCTTTCTTT.

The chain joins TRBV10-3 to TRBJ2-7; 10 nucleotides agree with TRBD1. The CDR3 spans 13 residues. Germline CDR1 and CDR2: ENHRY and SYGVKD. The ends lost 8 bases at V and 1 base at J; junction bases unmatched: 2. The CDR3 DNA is TGTGCCATCGGACAGGGGGAATCCTACGAGCAGTACTTC. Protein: CAIGQGESYEQYF.

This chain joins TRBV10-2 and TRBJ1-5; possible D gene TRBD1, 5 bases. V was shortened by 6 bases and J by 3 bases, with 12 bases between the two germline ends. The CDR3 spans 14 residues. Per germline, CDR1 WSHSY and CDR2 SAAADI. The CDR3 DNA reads TGCGCCAGCAGCACGGGGGAACCCAATCAGCCCCAGCATTTT. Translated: CASSTGEPNQPQHF.

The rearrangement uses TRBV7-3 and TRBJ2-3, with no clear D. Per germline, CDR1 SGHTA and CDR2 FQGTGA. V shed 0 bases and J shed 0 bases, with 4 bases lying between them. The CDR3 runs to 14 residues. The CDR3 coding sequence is TGTGCCAGCAGCTTAACGTCTAGCACAGATACGCAGTATTTT. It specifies CASSLTSSTDTQYF.

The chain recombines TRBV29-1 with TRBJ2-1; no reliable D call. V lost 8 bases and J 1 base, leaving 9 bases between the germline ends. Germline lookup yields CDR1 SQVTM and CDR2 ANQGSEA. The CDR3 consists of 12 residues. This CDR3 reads CSTLGSYNEQFF. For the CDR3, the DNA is TGCAGCACCCTGGGATCCTACAATGAGCAGTTCTTC.

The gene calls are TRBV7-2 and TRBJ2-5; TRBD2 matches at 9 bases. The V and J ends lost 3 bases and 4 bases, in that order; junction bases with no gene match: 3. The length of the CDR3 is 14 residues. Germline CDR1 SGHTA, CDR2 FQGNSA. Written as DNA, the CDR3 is TGTGCCAGCAGCTTCGCGGGGGGGCGAGAGACCCAGTACTTC. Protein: CASSFAGGRETQYF.

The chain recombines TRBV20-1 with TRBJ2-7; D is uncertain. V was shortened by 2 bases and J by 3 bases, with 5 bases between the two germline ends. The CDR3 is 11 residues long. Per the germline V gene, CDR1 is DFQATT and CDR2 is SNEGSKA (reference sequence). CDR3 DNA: TGCAGTGCTAGACTCATCTACGAGCAGTACTTC. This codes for CSARLIYEQYF.

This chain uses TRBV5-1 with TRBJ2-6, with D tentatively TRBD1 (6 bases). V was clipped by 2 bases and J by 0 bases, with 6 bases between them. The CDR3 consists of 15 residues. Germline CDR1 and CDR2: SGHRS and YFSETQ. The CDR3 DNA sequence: TGCGCCAGCAGCTTACAGGGCTCTGGGGCCAACGTCCTGACTTTC. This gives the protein CASSLQGSGANVLTF.

The DNA for the CDR3 is TGTGCCAGCAGTAAAACACGAGAAGCTTTCTTT. Its protein product is CASSKTREAFF. The chain recombines TRBV6-6 with TRBJ1-1; D unresolved. V was cut by 5 bases and J by 8 bases, with 9 bases left in between. The V gene's germline CDR1 is MNHNY and CDR2 SVGAGI (reference sequence). This CDR3 contains 11 residues.

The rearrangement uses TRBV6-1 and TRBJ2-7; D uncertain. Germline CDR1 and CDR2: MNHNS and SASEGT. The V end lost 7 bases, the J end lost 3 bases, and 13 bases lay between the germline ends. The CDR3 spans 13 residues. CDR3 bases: TGTGCCAGCACTCTCTCGACGGTCTACGAGCAGTACTTC. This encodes CASTLSTVYEQYF.

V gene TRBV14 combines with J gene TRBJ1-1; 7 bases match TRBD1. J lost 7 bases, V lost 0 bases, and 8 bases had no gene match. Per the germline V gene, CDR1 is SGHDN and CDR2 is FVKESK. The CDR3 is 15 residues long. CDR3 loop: CASSQDLWTGNEAFF. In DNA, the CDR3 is TGTGCCAGCAGCCAAGATCTCTGGACAGGCAATGAAGCTTTCTTT.

The CDR3 nucleotides are TGTGCCAGCAGGAAGAGGGACAGATCCCTCCATGGCTACACCTTC. As protein: CASRKRDRSLHGYTF. The chain links TRBV6-4 to TRBJ1-2; 7 bases agree with TRBD1. Germline lookup yields CDR1 MRHNA and CDR2 SNTAGT. The CDR3 runs 15 residues. V lost 6 bases to trimming and J lost 6 bases; unmatched junction nucleotides: 13.

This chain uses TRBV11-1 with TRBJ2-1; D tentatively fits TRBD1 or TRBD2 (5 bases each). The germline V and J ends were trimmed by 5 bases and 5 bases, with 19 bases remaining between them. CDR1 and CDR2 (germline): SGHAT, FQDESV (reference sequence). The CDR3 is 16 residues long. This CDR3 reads CASSLPTGTDDNEQFF. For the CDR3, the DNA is TGTGCCAGCAGCCTTCCAACCGGGACCGATGACAATGAGCAGTTCTTC.

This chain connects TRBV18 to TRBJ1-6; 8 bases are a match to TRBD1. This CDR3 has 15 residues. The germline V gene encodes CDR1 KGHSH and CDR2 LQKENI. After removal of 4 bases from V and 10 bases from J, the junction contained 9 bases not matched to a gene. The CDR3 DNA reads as TGTGCCAGCTCACTCCGACAGGGGATTGAATCACCCCTCCACTTT. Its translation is CASSLRQGIESPLHF.

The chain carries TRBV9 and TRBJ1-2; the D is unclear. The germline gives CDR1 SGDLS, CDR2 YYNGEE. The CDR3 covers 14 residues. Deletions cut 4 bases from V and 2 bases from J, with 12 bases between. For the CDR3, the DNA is TGTGCCAGCAGCCCAGCGACGGCGAACTATGGCTACACCTTC. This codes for CASSPATANYGYTF.

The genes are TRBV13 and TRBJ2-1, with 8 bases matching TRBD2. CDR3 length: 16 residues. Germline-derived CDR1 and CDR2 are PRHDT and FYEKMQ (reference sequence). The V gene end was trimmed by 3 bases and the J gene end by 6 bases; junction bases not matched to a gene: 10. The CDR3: CASSLDRGGRGNEQFF. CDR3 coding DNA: TGTGCCAGCAGCTTGGACCGGGGGGGCCGAGGCAATGAGCAGTTCTTC.

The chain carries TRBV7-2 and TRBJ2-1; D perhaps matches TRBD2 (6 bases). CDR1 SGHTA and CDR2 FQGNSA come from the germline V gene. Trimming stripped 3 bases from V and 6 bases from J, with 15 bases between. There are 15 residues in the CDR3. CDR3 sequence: CASSFPGGAGNEQFF. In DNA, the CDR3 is TGTGCCAGCAGCTTTCCCGGCGGGGCGGGCAATGAGCAGTTCTTC.

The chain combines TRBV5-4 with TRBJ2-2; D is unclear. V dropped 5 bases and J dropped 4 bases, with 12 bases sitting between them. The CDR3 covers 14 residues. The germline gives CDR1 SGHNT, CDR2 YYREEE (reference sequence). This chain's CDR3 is CASSGQWGTGELFF. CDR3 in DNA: TGTGCCAGCAGTGGCCAATGGGGCACCGGGGAGCTGTTTTTT.

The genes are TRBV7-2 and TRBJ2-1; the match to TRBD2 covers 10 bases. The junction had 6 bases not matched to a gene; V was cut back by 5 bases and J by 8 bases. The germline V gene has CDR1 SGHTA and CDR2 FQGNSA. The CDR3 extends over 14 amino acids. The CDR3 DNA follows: TGTGCCAGCAGCCCGGGACTAGCGAGCCATGAGCAGTTCTTC. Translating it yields CASSPGLASHEQFF.

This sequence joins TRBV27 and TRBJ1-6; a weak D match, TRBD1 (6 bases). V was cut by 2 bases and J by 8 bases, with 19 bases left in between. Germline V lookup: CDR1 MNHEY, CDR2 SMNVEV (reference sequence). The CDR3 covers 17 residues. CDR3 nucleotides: TGTGCCAGCAGTTTAGGAATGGGGGGGGGCATGGATTCACCCCTCCACTTT. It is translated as CASSLGMGGGMDSPLHF.

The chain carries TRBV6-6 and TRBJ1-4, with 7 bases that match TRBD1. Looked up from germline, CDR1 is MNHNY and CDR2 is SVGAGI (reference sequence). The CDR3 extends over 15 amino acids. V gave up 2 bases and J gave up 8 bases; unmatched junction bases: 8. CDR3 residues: CASSYTYRGGEKLFF. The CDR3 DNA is TGTGCCAGCAGTTACACATACAGGGGCGGAGAAAAACTGTTTTTT.

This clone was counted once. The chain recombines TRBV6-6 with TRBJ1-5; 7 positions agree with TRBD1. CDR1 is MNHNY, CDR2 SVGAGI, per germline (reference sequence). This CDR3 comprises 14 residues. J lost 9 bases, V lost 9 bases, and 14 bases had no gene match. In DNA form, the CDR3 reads TGTGCCAGTGTTGACAGGGACCCCATGGGGCCCCAGCATTTT. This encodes CASVDRDPMGPQHF.

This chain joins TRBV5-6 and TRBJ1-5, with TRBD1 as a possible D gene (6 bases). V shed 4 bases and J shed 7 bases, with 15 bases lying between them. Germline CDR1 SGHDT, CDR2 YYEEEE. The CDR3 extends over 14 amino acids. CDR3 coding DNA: TGTGCCAGCAGCATTACAGGGAACGGCCAGCCCCAGCATTTT. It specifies CASSITGNGQPQHF.

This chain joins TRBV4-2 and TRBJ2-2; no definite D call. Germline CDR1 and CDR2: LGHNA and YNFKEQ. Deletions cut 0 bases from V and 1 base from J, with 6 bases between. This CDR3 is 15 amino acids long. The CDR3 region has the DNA TGTGCCAGCAGCCAAGATAGGCAGAACACCGGGGAGCTGTTTTTT. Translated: CASSQDRQNTGELFF.

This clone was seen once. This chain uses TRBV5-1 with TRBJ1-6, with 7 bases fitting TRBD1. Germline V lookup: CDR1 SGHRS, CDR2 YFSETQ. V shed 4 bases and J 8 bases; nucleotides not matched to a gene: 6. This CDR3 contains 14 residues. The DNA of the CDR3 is TGCGCCAGCAGCCCGACAGGGCTCTATTCACCCCTCCACTTT. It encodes CASSPTGLYSPLHF.

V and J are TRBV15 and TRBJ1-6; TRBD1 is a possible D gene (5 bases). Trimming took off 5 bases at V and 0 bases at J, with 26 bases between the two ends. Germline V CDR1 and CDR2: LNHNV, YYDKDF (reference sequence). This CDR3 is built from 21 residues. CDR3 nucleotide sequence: TGTGCCACCAGCTCCCGGGGCGCTTTGAAAGGTCTAGGCTCCTATAATTCACCCCTCCACTTT. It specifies CATSSRGALKGLGSYNSPLHF. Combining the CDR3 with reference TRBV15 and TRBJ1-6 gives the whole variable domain DAMVIQNPRYQVTQFGKPVTLSCSQTLNHNVMYWYQQKSSQAPKLLFHYYDKDFNNEADTPDNFQSRRPNTSFCFLDIRSPGLGDTAMYLCATSSRGALKGLGSYNSPLHFGNGTRLTVT.

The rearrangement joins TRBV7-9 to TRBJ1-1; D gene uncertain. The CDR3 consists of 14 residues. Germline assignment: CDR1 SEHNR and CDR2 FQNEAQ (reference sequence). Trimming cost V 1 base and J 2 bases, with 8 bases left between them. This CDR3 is CASSLGGSNTEAFF. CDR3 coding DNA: TGTGCCAGCAGCTTAGGGGGTAGTAACACTGAAGCTTTCTTT.

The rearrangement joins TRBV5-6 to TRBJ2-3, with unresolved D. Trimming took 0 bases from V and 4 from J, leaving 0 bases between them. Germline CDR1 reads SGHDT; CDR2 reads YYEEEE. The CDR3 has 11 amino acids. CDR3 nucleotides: TGTGCCAGCAGCTTGGCAGATACGCAGTATTTT. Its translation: CASSLADTQYF.

The CDR3 coding sequence is TGTGCCTGGGCCCCGGGACAGAAGAATGAAAAACTGTTTTTT. Its protein product is CAWAPGQKNEKLFF. The chain couples TRBV30 to TRBJ1-4; 7 positions agree with TRBD1. The junction had 8 bases not matched to a gene; V was cut back by 5 bases and J by 5 bases. Germline V gene lookup returns CDR1 GTSNPN and CDR2 SVGIG (reference sequence). The CDR3 contains 14 residues.